The present T cell receptor beta chain was sequenced within a study of T cells after yellow fever vaccination. One entry per CDR3 protein, called by TCRdb with MiXCR from the 5' RACE reads. This sample has roughly 250,000 distinct CDR3 sequences, with over 10% found just once. Comment on this clonotype: The antigen is not known.

The CDR3 contains 14 residues. The V segment lost 9 bases and the J segment 1 base; nucleotides outside the gene matches: 7. Germline V gene data show CDR1 as MGHDK and CDR2 as SYGVNS. Broader study findings: Contaminants from the bulk population, in the form of abundant clonotypes, could be found in FACS-sorted repertoires.

The chain couples TRBV25-1 to TRBJ1-1; 8 positions match TRBD1. Sequences were derived from CD4+ T cells sorted from PBMCs, sampled 45 days after the yellow fever booster vaccination. This TCR was sampled from a young man who received the YFV17D yellow fever vaccine. This chain's CDR3 is CASYPDRENTEAFF. CDR3 nucleotides: TGTGCCAGTTATCCGGACAGGGAGAACACTGAAGCTTTCTTT.